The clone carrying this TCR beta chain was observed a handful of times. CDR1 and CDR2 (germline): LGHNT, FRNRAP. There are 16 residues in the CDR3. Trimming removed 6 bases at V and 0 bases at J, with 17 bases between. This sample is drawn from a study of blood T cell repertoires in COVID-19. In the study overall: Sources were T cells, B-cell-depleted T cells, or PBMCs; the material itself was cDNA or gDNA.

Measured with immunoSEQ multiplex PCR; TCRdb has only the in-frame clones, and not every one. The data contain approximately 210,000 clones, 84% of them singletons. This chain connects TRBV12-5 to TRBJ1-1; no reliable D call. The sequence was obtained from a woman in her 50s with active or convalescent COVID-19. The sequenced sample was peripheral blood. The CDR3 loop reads CASGRRLGSLNTEAFF. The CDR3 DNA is TGTGCTAGTGGGCGGAGACTAGGCAGCCTGAACACTGAAGCTTTCTTT.